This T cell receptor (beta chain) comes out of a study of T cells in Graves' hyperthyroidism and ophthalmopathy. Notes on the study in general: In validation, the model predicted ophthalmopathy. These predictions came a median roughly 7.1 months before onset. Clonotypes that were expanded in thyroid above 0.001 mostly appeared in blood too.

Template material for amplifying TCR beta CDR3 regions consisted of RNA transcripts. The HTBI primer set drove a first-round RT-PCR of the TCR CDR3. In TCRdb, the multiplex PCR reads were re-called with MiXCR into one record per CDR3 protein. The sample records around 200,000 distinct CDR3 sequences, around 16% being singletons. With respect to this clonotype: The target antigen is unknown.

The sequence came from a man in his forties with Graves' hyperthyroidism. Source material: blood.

The DNA of the CDR3 is TGTGCCAGCAGCGGATACTTTAATAGACGGAGCTCCTACGAGCAGTACTTC. Its translation is CASSGYFNRRSSYEQYF. This chain joins TRBV7-8 and TRBJ2-7, with D unclear. V lost 5 bases and J 0 bases, leaving 20 bases between the germline ends. Germline V gives CDR1 SGHVS, CDR2 FQNEAQ. The CDR3 extends over 17 amino acids.